This TCR beta chain appears in the sequencing data of a study of blood T cells in healthy people across ages. Primed by a sample-barcoded 5' primer and a J-beta primer mix, a second PCR proceeded for 7 to 11 cycles. Using its own MiXCR run on the 5' RACE reads, TCRdb lists one record per CDR3 protein. The table shows about 780,000 distinct CDR3 sequences, with under 80% occurring only once. The CDR3 extends over 12 amino acids. Trimming pared 2 bases from V and 10 bases from J, leaving 6 bases between. Germline assignment: CDR1 SGHVS and CDR2 FNYEAQ. The chain recombines TRBV7-6 with TRBJ1-6; D not certain. The TCR originated in a man under 40 in good health. Sequenced: blood. The DNA for the CDR3 is TGTGCCAGCAGCTTACTCCGATCACCCCTCCACTTT. Protein product: CASSLLRSPLHF.